These T cell receptor beta chains were read from a single sample in a study of neoadjuvant nivolumab and ipilimumab in lung cancer. Only in-frame clones appear in the TCRdb table, and some are missing; sequencing was by immunoSEQ multiplex PCR. The repertoire has 15,000 to 20,000 clones, 65% to 85% of them found once; the top ten carry under 9.5%. The sample was tumor tissue, taken after neoadjuvant nivolumab, alone or with ipilimumab, at or shortly before surgery. Receptor source: an adult with non-small cell lung cancer. The CDR3 runs from the conserved cysteine through the conserved F or W. D genes are given only for firm matches. Clone size is stated in some rows and not others, as once, few, many or a class when expanded.

V: TRBV5-1; J: TRBJ1-6; D: NA; size: NA; CDR3: CASSLSRQNSPLHF; DNA: TGCGCCAGCAGCTTGAGCCGGCAAAATTCACCCCTCCACTTT
V: TRBV10-3; J: TRBJ1-6; D: NA; size: NA; CDR3: CAISESETVAGSPLHF; DNA: TGTGCCATCAGTGAGTCGGAGACGGTGGCGGGATCACCCCTCCACTTT
V: TRBV28; J: TRBJ1-6; D: NA; size: NA; CDR3: CASNPPGAYNSPLHF; DNA: TGTGCCAGCAACCCCCCAGGGGCCTATAATTCACCCCTCCACTTT
V: TRBV2; J: TRBJ2-1; D: TRBD2; size: NA; CDR3: CASSDVTSGANEQFF; DNA: TGTGCCAGCAGTGACGTGACTAGCGGGGCAAATGAGCAGTTCTTC
V: TRBV9; J: TRBJ2-7; D: TRBD2; size: NA; CDR3: CASSGTSGASEQYF; DNA: TGTGCCAGCAGCGGGACTAGCGGGGCTTCCGAGCAGTACTTC
V: TRBV7-2; J: TRBJ2-2; D: TRBD1; size: NA; CDR3: CASSAVRRQGLFAGELFF; DNA: TGTGCCAGCAGCGCTGTTAGAAGACAGGGGCTGTTTGCCGGGGAGCTGTTTTTT
V: TRBV5-6; J: TRBJ2-2; D: NA; size: NA; CDR3: CASSLARAGELFF; DNA: TGTGCCAGCAGCTTGGCGAGGGCCGGGGAGCTGTTTTTT
V: TRBV4-1; J: TRBJ2-5; D: TRBD1; size: NA; CDR3: CASSQDGTGPETQYF; DNA: TGCGCCAGCAGCCAAGATGGGACAGGGCCTGAGACCCAGTACTTC
V: TRBV10-3; J: TRBJ2-3; D: NA; size: NA; CDR3: CAIRAAGADTQYF; DNA: TGTGCCATCAGGGCGGCCGGGGCGGATACGCAGTATTTT
V: TRBV20-1; J: TRBJ2-5; D: NA; size: NA; CDR3: CSARNQETQYF; DNA: TGCAGTGCTCGGAACCAAGAGACCCAGTACTTC
V: TRBV5-4; J: TRBJ2-7; D: TRBD2; size: NA; CDR3: CASSHAGTSKYEQYF; DNA: TGTGCCAGCAGCCACGCCGGGACTAGCAAGTACGAGCAGTACTTC
V: TRBV7-9; J: TRBJ1-1; D: NA; size: NA; CDR3: CASSLTRLNTEAFF; DNA: TGTGCCAGCAGCTTAACACGTCTGAACACTGAAGCTTTCTTT
V: TRBV5-1; J: TRBJ1-6; D: NA; size: NA; CDR3: CASSSGQFSPLHF; DNA: TGCGCCAGCAGCTCCGGACAGTTTTCACCCCTCCACTTT
V: TRBV5-6; J: TRBJ1-6; D: TRBD1; size: NA; CDR3: CASSFRGQNSPLHF; DNA: TGTGCCAGCAGCTTCAGGGGGCAGAATTCACCCCTCCACTTT
V: TRBV7-2; J: TRBJ1-5; D: NA; size: once; CDR3: CASSPMVGAGQPQHF; DNA: TGTGCCAGCAGCCCCATGGTGGGGGCCGGTCAGCCCCAGCATTTT
V: TRBV7-2; J: TRBJ1-2; D: NA; size: NA; CDR3: CASSLVPGSYGYTF; DNA: TGTGCCAGCAGCTTAGTTCCTGGGTCCTATGGCTACACCTTC
V: TRBV7-9; J: TRBJ2-7; D: NA; size: NA; CDR3: CASSPISYEQYF; DNA: TGTGCCAGCAGCCCTATCTCCTACGAGCAGTACTTC
V: TRBV7-2; J: TRBJ2-7; D: NA; size: NA; CDR3: CASSQKSYEQYF; DNA: TGTGCCAGCAGCCAAAAATCCTACGAGCAGTACTTC
V: TRBV18; J: TRBJ2-7; D: NA; size: NA; CDR3: CASSPDGTYEQYF; DNA: TGTGCCAGCTCACCGGACGGGACCTACGAGCAGTACTTC
V: TRBV7-9; J: TRBJ2-2; D: NA; size: medium-sized; CDR3: CASRSSEDTGELFF; DNA: TGTGCCAGCCGCTCCTCCGAAGACACCGGGGAGCTGTTTTTT
V: TRBV5-1; J: TRBJ2-5; D: NA; size: NA; CDR3: CASKASAVQETQYF; DNA: TGCGCCAGCAAGGCCTCGGCCGTCCAAGAGACCCAGTACTTC
V: TRBV30; J: TRBJ2-7; D: TRBD1; size: NA; CDR3: CAWSAGTGWGPAAQQQYF; DNA: TGTGCCTGGAGTGCGGGGACAGGGTGGGGGCCAGCAGCTCAACAGCAGTACTTC
V: TRBV9; J: TRBJ1-5; D: NA; size: NA; CDR3: CASSVRRKGNQPQHF; DNA: TGTGCCAGCAGCGTAAGACGGAAGGGCAATCAGCCCCAGCATTTT
V: TRBV7-9; J: TRBJ1-4; D: TRBD1; size: NA; CDR3: CASSFRADRVGEKLFF; DNA: TGTGCCAGCAGCTTTAGAGCGGACAGGGTGGGAGAAAAACTGTTTTTT
V: TRBV7-9; J: TRBJ1-5; D: NA; size: once; CDR3: CASTHSGFGNQPQHF; DNA: TGTGCCAGCACCCACAGCGGGTTTGGCAATCAGCCCCAGCATTTT
V: TRBV5-1; J: TRBJ1-3; D: NA; size: NA; CDR3: CASSLDPQGDSGNTIYF; DNA: TGCGCCAGCAGCTTGGACCCACAGGGTGACTCTGGAAACACCATATATTTT
V: TRBV19; J: TRBJ2-3; D: TRBD1; size: NA; CDR3: CASSLGQGATDTQYF; DNA: TGTGCCAGTAGTCTCGGACAGGGGGCAACAGATACGCAGTATTTT
V: TRBV5-1; J: TRBJ2-2; D: TRBD1; size: NA; CDR3: CASSLDRTATGELFF; DNA: TGCGCCAGCAGCCTGGACAGGACCGCCACCGGGGAGCTGTTTTTT
V: TRBV4-2; J: TRBJ2-2; D: NA; size: NA; CDR3: CASSPAKGTAGELFF; DNA: TGTGCCAGCAGCCCCGCGAAGGGTACAGCCGGGGAGCTGTTTTTT
V: TRBV7-2; J: TRBJ1-5; D: NA; size: NA; CDR3: CASTRAVNQPQHF; DNA: TGTGCCAGCACCCGGGCCGTGAATCAGCCCCAGCATTTT
V: TRBV18; J: TRBJ2-7; D: NA; size: few; CDR3: CASSPTDTSEQYF; DNA: TGTGCCAGCTCACCTACGGACACCTCGGAGCAGTACTTC
V: TRBV4-2; J: TRBJ1-2; D: TRBD1; size: NA; CDR3: CASSQTGGAGYGYTF; DNA: TGTGCCAGCAGCCAAACAGGGGGCGCGGGCTATGGCTACACCTTC
V: TRBV11-3; J: TRBJ2-1; D: NA; size: few; CDR3: CASSPRGDSEQFF; DNA: TGTGCCAGCAGCCCCCGGGGAGACAGTGAGCAGTTCTTC